These 15 T cell receptor beta chains were sequenced from one sample in a study of T-cell reconstitution after alpha-beta-depleted transplantation in children. Researchers prepared the TCRbeta library using unique molecular identifiers, the study reports. TCRdb re-derived calls from the PCR reads in MiXCR, one entry per CDR3 protein. The sample lists around 78,000 distinct CDR3 sequences, 13% to 15% seen once, with about 26% in the top ten. Sequences were derived from PBMCs, mostly from graft donor cells, sampled 180 days after TCRalphabeta/CD19-depleted stem cell transplant. The receptors stem from a male patient between 2 and 10 years old who had a stem cell transplant for acute lymphoblastic leukemia, so the T cells may come from the graft donor.

The rearrangement links TRBV4-3 to TRBJ2-1, with TRBD1 identical over 12 bases. The ends lost 3 bases at V and 8 bases at J; junction bases unmatched: 8. Germline values: CDR1 LGHNA, CDR2 YSLEER. The CDR3 is made up of 16 amino acids. CDR3 in amino acids: CASSQGDRGLRDEQFF. The CDR3 DNA reads as TGCGCCAGCAGCCAGGGGGACAGGGGGCTACGCGATGAGCAGTTCTTC.

This clonotype was counted between two and nine times. CDR3 in DNA: TGCGCCAGCAGCCAAGATGGCAGGGAAGGAGAGACCCAGTACTTC. This translates into CASSQDGREGETQYF. The chain joins TRBV4-3 to TRBJ2-5, with D maybe TRBD1 (5 bases). CDR3 size: 15 residues. The V and J ends lost 0 bases and 4 bases respectively, with 12 bases between them. CDR1 and CDR2 from the germline V gene are LGHNA and YSLEER.

This clonotype has just a few counts. The chain links TRBV28 to TRBJ2-3; TRBD2 matches at 13 bases. The CDR3 totals 18 residues. CDR1 is MDHEN, CDR2 SYDVKM, per germline. J was trimmed by 3 bases and V by 5 bases; bases with no gene match: 11. Here the CDR3 DNA reads TGTGCCAGCAGTCTCCAGCGACTAGCGGGAGGCCGAACAGATACGCAGTATTTT. Residues: CASSLQRLAGGRTDTQYF.

The chain uses TRBV7-9 and TRBJ1-5; 7 nucleotides align to TRBD1. V was clipped by 3 bases and J by 1 base; unmatched bases: 6. The CDR3 extends over 16 amino acids. CDR1 is SEHNR and CDR2 is FQNEAQ in the germline V gene (reference sequence). The CDR3 sequence: CASSLYRGRSNQPQHF. The CDR3, as DNA: TGTGCCAGCAGCTTGTACAGGGGACGGAGCAATCAGCCCCAGCATTTT.

The rearrangement joins TRBV2 to TRBJ2-5; D may be TRBD2 (6 bases). CDR1 SNHLY and CDR2 FYNNEI come from the germline V gene. There are 15 residues in the CDR3. The germline V and J ends were trimmed by 8 bases and 2 bases, with 18 bases remaining between them. As DNA, the CDR3 is TGTGCCAGCCCCGAGGGACTTCGGGGGCAAGAGACCCAGTACTTC. Its protein is CASPEGLRGQETQYF.

This clonotype was detected only once. Since a much larger clone is just one base distant, this may be a read error. The chain has TRBV7-3 and TRBJ1-2; D may be TRBD1 (5 bases). This CDR3 is built from 15 residues. CDR1 is SGHTA and CDR2 is FQGTGA in the germline V gene. In DNA form, the CDR3 reads TGTGCCAGCAACTTAAATACCCTCCAGGGAGATGGCTACACCTTC. It encodes CASNLNTLQGDGYTF.

The chain combines TRBV11-2 with TRBJ2-7; D assignment may be TRBD1 or TRBD2 (5 bases each). The CDR3 has 12 amino acids. V was shortened by 5 bases and J by 3 bases, with 8 bases between the two germline ends. Germline V gene lookup returns CDR1 SGHAT and CDR2 FQNNGV. The CDR3 reads CASSRGDYEQYF. The DNA for the CDR3 is TGTGCCAGCAGCCGGGGCGACTACGAGCAGTACTTC.

This clonotype was seen many times. This chain connects TRBV12-3 or TRBV12-4 to TRBJ2-2; 7 nucleotides agree with TRBD1. After removal of 5 bases from V and 5 bases from J, the junction contained 5 bases not matched to a gene. This CDR3 contains 14 residues. The CDR3 loop is CASSPGQRTGELFF. Here the CDR3 DNA reads TGTGCCAGCAGTCCGGGACAGAGAACCGGGGAGCTGTTTTTT.

V and J are TRBV5-8 and TRBJ2-1; TRBD2 agrees at 11 bases. With 0 bases clipped from V and 10 bases from J, the junction kept 9 bases outside the gene matches. Germline CDR1 reads SGHTS; CDR2 reads YDEGEE. The CDR3 runs to 16 residues. The CDR3 loop is CASSLGLAGGSEEQFF. As DNA, the CDR3 is TGTGCCAGCAGCTTGGGTCTAGCGGGAGGTAGCGAGGAGCAGTTCTTC.

The rearrangement links TRBV27 to TRBJ2-2; D tentatively reads TRBD1 or TRBD2 (5 bases each). With 3 bases removed from V and 4 bases from J, the gap between germline ends came to 18 bases. In germline, CDR1 is MNHEY, CDR2 SMNVEV (reference sequence). The CDR3 totals 17 residues. The CDR3: CASSFSGTRTSTGELFF. Written as DNA, the CDR3 is TGTGCCAGCAGTTTTTCGGGGACCAGGACCTCCACCGGGGAGCTGTTTTTT.

This clonotype was observed a few times. CDR3 region: CASSPRQVTSYEQYF. The CDR3 DNA is TGCGCCAGCAGCCCACGACAGGTTACTTCCTACGAGCAGTACTTC. V gene TRBV5-1 combines with J gene TRBJ2-7; D possibly corresponds to TRBD1 (6 bases). Germline CDR1 SGHRS, CDR2 YFSETQ. This CDR3 spans 15 amino acids. Deletions cut 4 bases from V and 1 base from J, with 15 bases between.

Many counts were recorded for this clonotype. The chain has TRBV6-5 and TRBJ1-5, with 8 bases that match TRBD1. The trim removed 6 bases at V and 5 bases at J, leaving 3 bases unmatched. Germline lookup yields CDR1 MNHEY and CDR2 SVGAGI. The CDR3 is 13 residues long. The CDR3 here is CASSRTGYQPQHF. The CDR3 nucleotides are TGTGCCAGCAGCAGGACAGGGTATCAGCCCCAGCATTTT.

The chain recombines TRBV7-8 with TRBJ2-3, with TRBD2 identical over 8 bases. This CDR3 has 16 residues. The germline CDR1 and CDR2 sequences are SGHVS and FQNEAQ. The V and J ends lost 2 bases and 3 bases, in that order; junction bases with no gene match: 7. The CDR3 DNA is TGTGCCAGCAGCTTACCGGCGGGGGGCGGGACAGATACGCAGTATTTT. Encoded protein: CASSLPAGGGTDTQYF. Complete variable domain (other parts from reference TRBV7-8 and TRBJ2-3): GAGVSQSPRYKVAKRGQDVALRCDPISGHVSLFWYQQALGQGPEFLTYFQNEAQLDKSGLPSDRFFAERPEGSVSTLKIQRTQQEDSAVYLCASSLPAGGGTDTQYFGPGTRLTVL.

This clonotype was observed many times. The rearrangement uses TRBV6-1 and TRBJ2-3; 10 positions agree with TRBD2. V was clipped by 6 bases and J by 5 bases; unmatched bases: 8. Germline V gene data show CDR1 as MNHNS and CDR2 as SASEGT. CDR3 length equals 15 residues. For the CDR3, the DNA is TGTGCCAGCAGCCTGTCGAGCGGGGGGGTAGATACGCAGTATTTT. It yields the protein CASSLSSGGVDTQYF.

The V gene is TRBV9, the J gene TRBJ1-2; weak D call: TRBD1 (5 bases). The CDR3 has 14 amino acids. Per the germline V gene, CDR1 is SGDLS and CDR2 is YYNGEE. V dropped 9 bases and J dropped 5 bases, with 20 bases sitting between them. The CDR3 is CATLDEGLRYGYTF. The CDR3 DNA is TGTGCCACCCTCGACGAGGGGCTGAGGTATGGCTACACCTTC.